The rows below give T cell receptor beta chains drawn from one sample of a study of T cell changes during pregnancy in multiple sclerosis. The assay was immunoSEQ multiplex PCR, and TCRdb's table has in-frame clones only and misses some. The data contain under 55,000 clones, roughly nine tenths of them singletons. The specimen comprised CD8+ T cells from peripheral blood mononuclear cells, sampled after pregnancy. The receptor source for this set is a female donor with multiple sclerosis, enrolled in a pregnancy study. Both conserved end residues are part of each CDR3. A D gene is named only where the DNA matches it firmly. Clone size is stated in some rows and not others, as once, few, many or a class when expanded.

j_call clone_size d_call v_call cdr3_aa cdr3_nt
TRBJ2-7 - TRBD2 TRBV5-1 CASSPLRGGRPYEQYF TGCGCCAGCAGCCCTTTACGGGGGGGCCGGCCATACGAGCAGTACTTC
TRBJ1-1 - - TRBV4-1 CASSDIRDTEAFF TGCGCCAGCAGCGATATCAGGGACACTGAAGCTTTCTTT
TRBJ1-6 - TRBD1 TRBV4-1 CASSQEETGLDSPLHF TGCGCCAGCAGCCAAGAAGAGACAGGGCTGGATTCACCCCTCCACTTT
TRBJ1-2 - - TRBV6-6 CASRPPQGPYGYTF TGTGCCAGCAGACCCCCACAGGGACCCTATGGCTACACCTTC
TRBJ2-7 - TRBD1 TRBV9 CASSTGTGPSYEQYF TGTGCCAGCAGCACCGGGACAGGGCCCTCCTACGAGCAGTACTTC
TRBJ1-3 few TRBD1 TRBV19 CASTEGALSGNTIYF TGTGCCAGTACCGAGGGGGCCTTGTCTGGAAACACCATATATTTT
TRBJ1-2 - - TRBV29-1 CSVPTQGPNYGYTF TGCAGCGTTCCCACACAGGGACCTAACTATGGCTACACCTTC
TRBJ1-5 once - TRBV4-1 CASSQTDYSNQPQHF TGCGCCAGCAGCCAAACAGACTATAGCAATCAGCCCCAGCATTTT
TRBJ1-1 - - TRBV10-1 CASSDPWRILGSTEAFF TGCGCCAGCAGTGATCCATGGCGGATCCTTGGGAGCACTGAAGCTTTCTTT
TRBJ1-3 once TRBD1 TRBV5-6 CASSPGTGGSGNTIYF TGTGCCAGCAGCCCCGGGACAGGAGGGTCTGGAAACACCATATATTTT
TRBJ1-2 - - TRBV4-1 CASSQVGSNYGYTF TGCGCCAGCAGCCAAGTGGGCTCTAACTATGGCTACACCTTC
TRBJ1-1 once - TRBV27 CASSLSAGAEAFF TGTGCCAGCAGTTTATCGGCAGGGGCTGAAGCTTTCTTT
TRBJ1-4 - TRBD1 TRBV7-8 CASSLRQGPNEKLFF TGTGCCAGCAGCCTAAGACAGGGACCTAATGAAAAACTGTTTTTT
TRBJ2-5 - TRBD1 TRBV2 CASSTGTVPAWRQETQYF TGTGCCAGCAGTACCGGGACAGTACCGGCATGGAGGCAAGAGACCCAGTACTTC
TRBJ1-2 - TRBD1 TRBV11-1 CASSLGQGAFGYTF TGTGCCAGCAGCTTAGGCCAGGGGGCCTTTGGCTACACCTTC
TRBJ1-4 - - TRBV19 CASADRLALDEKLFF TGTGCCAGTGCCGACAGACTAGCGTTAGATGAAAAACTGTTTTTT
TRBJ1-1 - - TRBV4-1 CASAYAAGRANTEAFF TGCGCCAGCGCTTACGCGGCGGGGCGGGCTAACACTGAAGCTTTCTTT
TRBJ1-5 - TRBD1 TRBV15 CATSIDRGNQPQHF TGTGCCACCAGCATAGACAGGGGAAATCAGCCCCAGCATTTT
TRBJ2-7 - TRBD2 TRBV13 CASSLAGGTYEQYF TGTGCCAGCAGCTTGGCGGGGGGGACCTACGAGCAGTACTTC
TRBJ1-2 - - TRBV6-1 CASSEAGEGQAYGYTF TGTGCCAGCAGTGAAGCCGGGGAGGGGCAGGCCTATGGCTACACCTTC
TRBJ2-7 - TRBD2 TRBV27 CASSSGLAGRAYEQYF TGTGCCAGCAGTTCCGGACTAGCGGGGAGAGCCTACGAGCAGTACTTC
TRBJ2-3 - TRBD2 TRBV2 CASVAGTTDTQYF TGTGCCAGCGTAGCGGGAACCACAGATACGCAGTATTTT
TRBJ2-1 once TRBD2 TRBV10-3 CAISETRTSGGRDEQFF TGTGCCATCAGTGAGACTAGGACTAGCGGGGGGAGGGATGAGCAGTTCTTC
TRBJ1-1 once TRBD1 TRBV6-5 CASSTGVGTEAFF TGTGCCAGCAGTACAGGGGTAGGGACTGAAGCTTTCTTT
TRBJ2-1 - TRBD2 TRBV7-8 CASSARGLAGGRSHNEQFF TGTGCCAGCAGCGCCAGGGGACTAGCGGGGGGGCGGTCCCACAATGAGCAGTTCTTC
TRBJ2-5 - - TRBV18 CASSPTGQETQYF TGTGCCAGCTCACCAACAGGACAAGAGACCCAGTACTTC
TRBJ1-5 - TRBD1 TRBV19 CASSIGTGGGQPQHF TGTGCCAGTAGTATAGGGACAGGGGGAGGGCAGCCCCAGCATTTT
TRBJ2-3 - TRBD2 TRBV5-6 CASSPVAGAGTDTQYF TGTGCCAGCAGCCCAGTAGCGGGGGCGGGGACAGATACGCAGTATTTT
TRBJ1-1 - - TRBV5-5 CASSLVPEGLLNTEAFF TGTGCCAGCAGCTTGGTGCCGGAGGGACTCTTGAACACTGAAGCTTTCTTT
TRBJ2-2 - TRBD2 TRBV7-9 CASSLYAGEGGELFF TGTGCCAGCAGCTTATACGCGGGGGAAGGCGGGGAGCTGTTTTTT
TRBJ2-3 - TRBD2 TRBV2 CASSEGTSGTDTQYF TGTGCCAGCAGTGAGGGGACTAGCGGCACAGATACGCAGTATTTT
TRBJ2-1 - - TRBV2 CASSDDRWTLSSYNEQFF TGTGCCAGCAGTGACGACAGGTGGACCCTAAGCTCCTACAATGAGCAGTTCTTC
TRBJ1-2 - TRBD1 TRBV30 CAWSVTGDYGYTF TGTGCCTGGAGTGTCACAGGGGACTATGGCTACACCTTC
TRBJ2-7 - - TRBV19 CASSIERGNYEQYF TGTGCCAGTAGTATAGAAAGGGGGAACTACGAGCAGTACTTC
TRBJ2-3 - - TRBV7-6 CASSPTVGGRGDTQYF TGTGCCAGCAGCCCCACAGTGGGGGGGCGGGGAGATACGCAGTATTTT
TRBJ2-1 - - TRBV27 CASSLYLPNEQFF TGTGCCAGCAGTTTATATCTACCGAATGAGCAGTTCTTC
TRBJ1-1 - - TRBV5-6 CASGGARTEAFF TGTGCCAGCGGAGGAGCGAGGACTGAAGCTTTCTTT
TRBJ2-1 - - TRBV2 CASSDNFNEQFF TGTGCCAGCAGTGACAATTTCAATGAGCAGTTCTTC
TRBJ2-7 - - TRBV7-9 CASSPPTGEKGEQYF TGTGCCAGCAGCCCTCCAACCGGGGAGAAGGGAGAGCAGTACTTC
TRBJ2-5 - TRBD1 TRBV15 CATSREPLGLQGALETQYF TGTGCCACCAGCAGAGAACCGTTGGGGCTACAGGGGGCCTTGGAGACCCAGTACTTC
TRBJ1-6 - - TRBV11-2 CASSLQERGGNSPLHF TGTGCCAGCAGCTTACAAGAGCGAGGGGGTAATTCACCCCTCCACTTT
TRBJ1-1 - - TRBV15 CATSPRGLSEAFF TGTGCCACCAGCCCACGAGGGCTCTCTGAAGCTTTCTTT
TRBJ2-1 - TRBD1 TRBV29-1 CSADGGTEDYNEQFF TGCAGCGCTGACGGTGGGACAGAAGACTACAATGAGCAGTTCTTC
TRBJ2-7 - - TRBV19 CASSIGTYEQYF TGTGCCAGTAGCATCGGTACCTACGAGCAGTACTTC
TRBJ2-3 - TRBD2 TRBV9 CASSGGSGGPTDTQYF TGTGCCAGCAGCGGCGGTAGCGGGGGGCCCACAGATACGCAGTATTTT